The text below deals with one TCR beta chain. Its target is not known. Sequencing used immunoSEQ multiplex PCR; TCRdb keeps in-frame clones, though not all of them. The sample lists about 2 million clones, 95% occurring once. This record comes from a study of shared clonotypes between healthy human individuals. Trimming at V came to 7 bases and at J to 2 bases, leaving 7 bases not matched to a gene. The CDR3 consists of 14 residues. Germline V gene data show CDR1 as SNHLY and CDR2 as FYNNEI. Findings and limits, study-wide: Among donors, sharing of clonotypes was expected to be affected by sequencing depth.

The sequenced sample was naive CD4+ T cells sorted from blood. Subset given: CD45RA+ positively selected. The clonotype was recovered from a man aged 18 to 30 in good health. V gene TRBV2 combines with J gene TRBJ2-7; 8 bases are shared with TRBD2. This CDR3 is CASKRELGPYEQYF. CDR3 sequence (DNA): TGTGCCAGCAAGCGGGAGTTAGGGCCCTACGAGCAGTACTTC.